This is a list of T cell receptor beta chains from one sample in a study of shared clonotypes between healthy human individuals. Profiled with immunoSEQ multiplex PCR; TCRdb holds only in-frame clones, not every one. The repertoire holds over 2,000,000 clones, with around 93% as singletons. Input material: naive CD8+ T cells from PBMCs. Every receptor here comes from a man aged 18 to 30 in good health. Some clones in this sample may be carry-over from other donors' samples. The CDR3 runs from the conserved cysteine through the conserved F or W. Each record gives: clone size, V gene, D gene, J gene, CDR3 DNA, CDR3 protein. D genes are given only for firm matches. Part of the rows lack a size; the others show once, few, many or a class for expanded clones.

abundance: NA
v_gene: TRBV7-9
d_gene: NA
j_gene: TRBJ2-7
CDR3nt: TGTGCCAGCAGCTTGGGGTCCGAGAGGGCGCAGGGCGAGCAGTACTTC
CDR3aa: CASSLGSERAQGEQYF

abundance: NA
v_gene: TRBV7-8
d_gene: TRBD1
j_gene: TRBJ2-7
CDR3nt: TGTGCCAGCAGCTTAGCCTTAATCGGGACAGGGGGGTACGAGCAGTACTTC
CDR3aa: CASSLALIGTGGYEQYF

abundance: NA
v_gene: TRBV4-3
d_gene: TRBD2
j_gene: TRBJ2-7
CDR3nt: TGCGCCAGCAGCCAAACCAGCGTAGCGGGAGGGCCCTACGAGCAGTACTTC
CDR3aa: CASSQTSVAGGPYEQYF

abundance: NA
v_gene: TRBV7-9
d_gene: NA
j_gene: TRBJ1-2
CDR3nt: TGTGCCAGCAGCTTAGTCGGAGGGGCAAACTATGGCTACACCTTC
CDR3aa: CASSLVGGANYGYTF

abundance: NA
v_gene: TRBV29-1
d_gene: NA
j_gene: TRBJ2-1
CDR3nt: TGCAGCGTTGCCCCCCTAGGTGAGCAGTTCTTC
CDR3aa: CSVAPLGEQFF

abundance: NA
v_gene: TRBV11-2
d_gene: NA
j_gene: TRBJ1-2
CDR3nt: TGTGCCAGCAGCTTAGCACGGGTGCGGGGGTTTGATGGCTACACCTTC
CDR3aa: CASSLARVRGFDGYTF

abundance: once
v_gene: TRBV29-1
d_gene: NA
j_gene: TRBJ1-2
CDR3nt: TGCAGCGTTGAGGGTCCTCCGACCGCTAACTATGGCTACACCTTC
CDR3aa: CSVEGPPTANYGYTF

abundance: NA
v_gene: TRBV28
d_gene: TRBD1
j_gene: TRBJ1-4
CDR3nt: TGTGCCAGCAGTTTACTTGACAGGGCAGTTGAAAAACTGTTTTTT
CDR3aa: CASSLLDRAVEKLFF

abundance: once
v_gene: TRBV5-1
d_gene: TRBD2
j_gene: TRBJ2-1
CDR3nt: TGCGCCAGCAGCTTGGCACTAGCGGGATTACACAATGAGCAGTTCTTC
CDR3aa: CASSLALAGLHNEQFF

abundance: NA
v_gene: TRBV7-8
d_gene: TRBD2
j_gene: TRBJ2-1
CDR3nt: TGTGCCAGCAGCGCCCGCCACGGTGGGAGGGCGGACAATGAGCAGTTCTTC
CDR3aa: CASSARHGGRADNEQFF

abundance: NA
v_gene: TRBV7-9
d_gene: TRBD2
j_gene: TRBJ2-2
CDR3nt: TGTGCCAGCAGCTTAGATACAGCGGGATTATTTATTGGGGAGCTGTTTTTT
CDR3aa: CASSLDTAGLFIGELFF

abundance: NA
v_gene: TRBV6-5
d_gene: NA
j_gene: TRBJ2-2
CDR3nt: TGTGCCAGCAGTTACTCAACATCCGGGGAGCTGTTTTTT
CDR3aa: CASSYSTSGELFF

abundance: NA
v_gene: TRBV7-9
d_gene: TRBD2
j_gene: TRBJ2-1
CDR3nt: TGTGCCAGCAGCTTAAAAGCGGGAGCTCCTAATGAGCAGTTCTTC
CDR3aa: CASSLKAGAPNEQFF

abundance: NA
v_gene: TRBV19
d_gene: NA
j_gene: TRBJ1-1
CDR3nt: TGTGCCAGTAGTATAGCCCCGTACACTGAAGCTTTCTTT
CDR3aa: CASSIAPYTEAFF

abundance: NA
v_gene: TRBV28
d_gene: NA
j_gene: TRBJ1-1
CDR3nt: TGTGCCAGCAGTTCGATAATGTTAAGGAACACTGAAGCTTTCTTT
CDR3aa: CASSSIMLRNTEAFF

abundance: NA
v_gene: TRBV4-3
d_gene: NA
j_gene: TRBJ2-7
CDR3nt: TGCGCCAGCAGCCAAGAAGGCAGGCGAACCTACGAGCAGTACTTC
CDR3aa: CASSQEGRRTYEQYF

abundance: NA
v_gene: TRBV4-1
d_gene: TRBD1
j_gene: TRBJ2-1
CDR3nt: TGCGCCAGCAGCCAGTCCGGGACAGACCTTTCCCATGAGCAGTTCTTC
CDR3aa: CASSQSGTDLSHEQFF

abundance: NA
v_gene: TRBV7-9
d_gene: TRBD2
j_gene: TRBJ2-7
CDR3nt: TGTGCCAGCAGCCACCTAGCGGGCCTAATATACGAGCAGTACTTC
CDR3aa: CASSHLAGLIYEQYF

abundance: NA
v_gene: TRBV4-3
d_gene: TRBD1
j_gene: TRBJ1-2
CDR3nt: TGCGCCAGCAGCCAACGGACAGGGTCGGCGAATGGCTACACCTTC
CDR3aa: CASSQRTGSANGYTF

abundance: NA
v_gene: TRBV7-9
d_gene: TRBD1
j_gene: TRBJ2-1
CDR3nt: TGTGCCAGCAGGTACCCGGACAGGAGTTTGGGTGAGCAGTTCTTC
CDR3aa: CASRYPDRSLGEQFF

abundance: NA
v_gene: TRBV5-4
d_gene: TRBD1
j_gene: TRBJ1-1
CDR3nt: TGTGCCAGCAGCGGGGGAGTAGGGACAGCGATTATGAACACTGAAGCTTTCTTT
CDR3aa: CASSGGVGTAIMNTEAFF

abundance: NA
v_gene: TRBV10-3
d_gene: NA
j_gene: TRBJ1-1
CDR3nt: TGTGCCATCAGCGACGGTCCCACCATGAACACTGAAGCTTTCTTT
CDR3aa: CAISDGPTMNTEAFF

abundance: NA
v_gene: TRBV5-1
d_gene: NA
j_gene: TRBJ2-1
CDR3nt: TGCGCCAGCAGCCAGCCGTTTTGGGGCGGTGAGCAGTTCTTC
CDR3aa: CASSQPFWGGEQFF

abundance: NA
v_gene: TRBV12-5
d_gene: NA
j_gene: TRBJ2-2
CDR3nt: TGTGCTAGTGGAGCCGCAGGGGCCACCGGGGAGCTGTTTTTT
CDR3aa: CASGAAGATGELFF

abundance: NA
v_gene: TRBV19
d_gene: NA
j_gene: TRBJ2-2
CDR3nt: TGTGCCAGTAGTATAGCGGAAGCCGGGGAGCTGTTTTTT
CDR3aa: CASSIAEAGELFF

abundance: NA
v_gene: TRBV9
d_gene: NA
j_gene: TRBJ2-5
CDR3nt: TGTGCCAGCAGCGTAGGGCCTGGCACTAGACAAGAGACCCAGTACTTC
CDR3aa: CASSVGPGTRQETQYF